What follows is one T cell receptor beta chain and its context. This sample was taken from a study of blood T cell repertoires in COVID-19. Clones were read by immunoSEQ multiplex PCR, and TCRdb kept only the in-frame ones, dropping some. This table has roughly 130,000 clones, about 87% appearing once. V lost 9 bases to trimming and J lost 5 bases, with 19 bases between them. The CDR3 has 14 residues. Germline V gene sequence: CDR1 KGHDR, CDR2 SFDVKD. The sequencing input was peripheral blood. This chain joins TRBV24-1 and TRBJ2-7; tentative D call: TRBD1 (6 bases). The receptor was isolated from a human donor with COVID-19, enrolled during active disease. The donor label of this sample is uncertain. CDR3 residues: CATRDRRTRNEQYF. The CDR3 DNA follows: TGTGCCACCCGCGACAGGAGAACGAGGAACGAGCAGTACTTC.